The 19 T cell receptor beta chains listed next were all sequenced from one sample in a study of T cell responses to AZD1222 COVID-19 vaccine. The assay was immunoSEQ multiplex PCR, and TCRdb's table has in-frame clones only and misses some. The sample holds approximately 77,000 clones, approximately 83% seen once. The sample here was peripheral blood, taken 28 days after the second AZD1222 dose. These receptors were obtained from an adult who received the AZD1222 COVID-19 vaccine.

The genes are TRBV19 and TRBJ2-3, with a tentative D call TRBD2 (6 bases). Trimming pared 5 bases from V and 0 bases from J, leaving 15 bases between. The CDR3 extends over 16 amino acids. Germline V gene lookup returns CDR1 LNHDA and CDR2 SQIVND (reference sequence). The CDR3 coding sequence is TGTGCCAGTAGTCGGACCTCCGGGACTAGCACAGATACGCAGTATTTT. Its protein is CASSRTSGTSTDTQYF.

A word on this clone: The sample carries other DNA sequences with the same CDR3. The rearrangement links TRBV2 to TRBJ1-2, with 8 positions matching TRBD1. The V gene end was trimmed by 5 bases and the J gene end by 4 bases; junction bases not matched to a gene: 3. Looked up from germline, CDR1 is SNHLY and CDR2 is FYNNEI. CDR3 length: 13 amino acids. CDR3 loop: CASSPGQGYGYTF. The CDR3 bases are TGTGCCAGCAGTCCTGGACAGGGCTATGGCTACACCTTC.

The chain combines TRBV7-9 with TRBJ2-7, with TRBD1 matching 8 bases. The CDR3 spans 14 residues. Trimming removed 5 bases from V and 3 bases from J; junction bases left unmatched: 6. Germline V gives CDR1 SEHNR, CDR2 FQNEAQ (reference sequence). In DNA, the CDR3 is TGTGCCAGCAGCCACGGGGACAGGTTCTACGAGCAGTACTTC. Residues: CASSHGDRFYEQYF.

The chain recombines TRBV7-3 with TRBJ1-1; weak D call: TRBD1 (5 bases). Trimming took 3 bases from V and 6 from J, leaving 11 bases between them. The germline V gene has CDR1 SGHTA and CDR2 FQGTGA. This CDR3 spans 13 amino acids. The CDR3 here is CASSFQGLAEAFF. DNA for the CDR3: TGTGCCAGCAGCTTCCAGGGTCTGGCTGAAGCTTTCTTT. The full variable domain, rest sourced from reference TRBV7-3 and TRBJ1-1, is GAGVSQTPSNKVTEKGKYVELRCDPISGHTALYWYRQSLGQGPEFLIYFQGTGAADDSGLPNDRFFAVRPEGSVSTLKIQRTERGDSAVYLCASSFQGLAEAFFGQGTRLTVV.

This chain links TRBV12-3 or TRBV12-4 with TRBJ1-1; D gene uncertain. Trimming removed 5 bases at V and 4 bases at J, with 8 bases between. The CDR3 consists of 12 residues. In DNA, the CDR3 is TGTGCCAGCAGTCTGGACGGCACTGAAGCTTTCTTT. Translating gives CASSLDGTEAFF.

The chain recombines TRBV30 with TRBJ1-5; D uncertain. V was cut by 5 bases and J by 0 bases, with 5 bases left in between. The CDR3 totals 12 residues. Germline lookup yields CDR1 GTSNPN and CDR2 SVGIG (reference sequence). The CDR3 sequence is CAWGSSNQPQHF. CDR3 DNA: TGTGCCTGGGGGAGTAGCAATCAGCCCCAGCATTTT.

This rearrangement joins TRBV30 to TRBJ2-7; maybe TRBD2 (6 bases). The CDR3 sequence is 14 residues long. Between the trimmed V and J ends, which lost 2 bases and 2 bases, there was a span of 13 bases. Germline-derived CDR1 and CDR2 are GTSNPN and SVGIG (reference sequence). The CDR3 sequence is CAWSPGTLTYEQYF. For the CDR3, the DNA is TGTGCCTGGAGTCCGGGGACTCTTACCTACGAGCAGTACTTC.

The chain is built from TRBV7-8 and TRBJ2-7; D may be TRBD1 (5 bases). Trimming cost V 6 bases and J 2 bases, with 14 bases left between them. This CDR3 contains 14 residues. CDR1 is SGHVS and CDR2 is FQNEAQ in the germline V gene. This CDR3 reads CASSLGSGTYEQYF. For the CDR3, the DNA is TGTGCCAGCAGTCTAGGGTCAGGGACCTACGAGCAGTACTTC.

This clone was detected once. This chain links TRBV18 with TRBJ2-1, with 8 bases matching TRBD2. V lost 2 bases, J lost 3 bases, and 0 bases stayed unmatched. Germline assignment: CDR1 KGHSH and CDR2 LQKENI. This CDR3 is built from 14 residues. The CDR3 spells CASSPGTSYNEQFF. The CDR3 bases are TGTGCCAGCTCACCAGGGACTAGCTACAATGAGCAGTTCTTC.

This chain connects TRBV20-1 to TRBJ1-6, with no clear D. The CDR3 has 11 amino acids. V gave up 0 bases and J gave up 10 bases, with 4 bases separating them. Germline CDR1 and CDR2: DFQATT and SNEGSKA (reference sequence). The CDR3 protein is CSARDGSPLHF. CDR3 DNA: TGCAGTGCTAGAGACGGATCACCCCTCCACTTT.

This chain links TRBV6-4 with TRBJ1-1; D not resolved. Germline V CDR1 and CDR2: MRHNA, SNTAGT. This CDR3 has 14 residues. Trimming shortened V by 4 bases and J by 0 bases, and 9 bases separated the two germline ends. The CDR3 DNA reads TGTGCCAGCAGTGCAAACGCTATGAACACTGAAGCTTTCTTT. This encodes CASSANAMNTEAFF.

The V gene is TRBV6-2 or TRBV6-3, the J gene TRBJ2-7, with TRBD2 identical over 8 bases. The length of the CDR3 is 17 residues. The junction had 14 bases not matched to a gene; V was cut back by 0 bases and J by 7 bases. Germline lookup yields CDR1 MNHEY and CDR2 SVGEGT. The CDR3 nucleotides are TGTGCCAGCAGTTACTCTGGAGCGGGAGTGGCCCAATGGGAGCAGTACTTC. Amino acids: CASSYSGAGVAQWEQYF.

The CDR3: CASGTDRLNTGELFF. CDR3 bases: TGTGCCAGCGGAACGGACAGGCTGAACACCGGGGAGCTGTTTTTT. The chain uses TRBV28 and TRBJ2-2, with 7 bases lining up with TRBD1. Germline V lookup: CDR1 MDHEN, CDR2 SYDVKM. The junction had 7 bases not matched to a gene; V was cut back by 8 bases and J by 1 base. CDR3 size: 15 residues.

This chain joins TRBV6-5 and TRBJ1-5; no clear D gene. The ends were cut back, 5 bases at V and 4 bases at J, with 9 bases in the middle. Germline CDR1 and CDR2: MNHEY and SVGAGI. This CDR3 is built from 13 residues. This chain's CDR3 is CASSPGVNQPQHF. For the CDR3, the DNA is TGTGCCAGCAGTCCCGGCGTGAATCAGCCCCAGCATTTT.

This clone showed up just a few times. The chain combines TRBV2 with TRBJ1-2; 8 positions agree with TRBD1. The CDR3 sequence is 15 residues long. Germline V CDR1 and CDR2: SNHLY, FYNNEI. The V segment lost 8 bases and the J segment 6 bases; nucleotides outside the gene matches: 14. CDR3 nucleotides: TGTGCCAGCGGGGAAGCTGGTGCAGGGGGCAATGGCTACACCTTC. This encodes CASGEAGAGGNGYTF. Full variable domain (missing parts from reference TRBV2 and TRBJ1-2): EPEVTQTPSHQVTQMGQEVILRCVPISNHLYFYWYRQILGQKVEFLVSFYNNEISEKSEIFDDQFSVERPDGSNFTLKIRSTKLEDSAMYFCASGEAGAGGNGYTFGSGTRLTVV.

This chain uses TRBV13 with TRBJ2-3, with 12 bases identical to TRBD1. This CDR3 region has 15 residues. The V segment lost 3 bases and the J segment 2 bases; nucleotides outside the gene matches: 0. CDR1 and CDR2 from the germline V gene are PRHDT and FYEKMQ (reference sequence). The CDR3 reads CASSLGQGATDTQYF. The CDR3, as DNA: TGTGCCAGCAGCTTGGGACAGGGGGCCACAGATACGCAGTATTTT.

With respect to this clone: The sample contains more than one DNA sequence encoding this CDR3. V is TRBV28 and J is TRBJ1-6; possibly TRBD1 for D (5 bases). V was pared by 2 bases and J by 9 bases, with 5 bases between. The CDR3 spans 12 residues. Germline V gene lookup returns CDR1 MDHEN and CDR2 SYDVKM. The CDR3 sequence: CASSLGGSPLHF. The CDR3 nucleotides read TGTGCCAGCAGTTTAGGGGGTTCACCCCTCCACTTT.

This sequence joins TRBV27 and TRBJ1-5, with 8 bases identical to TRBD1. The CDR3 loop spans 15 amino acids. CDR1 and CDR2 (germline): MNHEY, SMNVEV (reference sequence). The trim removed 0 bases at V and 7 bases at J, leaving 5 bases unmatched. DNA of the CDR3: TGTGCCAGCAGTTTATCCCGACAGGGGTGGCAGCCCCAGCATTTT. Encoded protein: CASSLSRQGWQPQHF.

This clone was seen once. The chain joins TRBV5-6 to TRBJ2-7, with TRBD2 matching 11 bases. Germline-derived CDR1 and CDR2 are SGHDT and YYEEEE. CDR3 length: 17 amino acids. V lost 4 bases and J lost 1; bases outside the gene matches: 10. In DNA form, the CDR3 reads TGTGCCAGCAGCGACCTCCGACTAGCGGGGAGATCCTACGAGCAGTACTTC. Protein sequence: CASSDLRLAGRSYEQYF.